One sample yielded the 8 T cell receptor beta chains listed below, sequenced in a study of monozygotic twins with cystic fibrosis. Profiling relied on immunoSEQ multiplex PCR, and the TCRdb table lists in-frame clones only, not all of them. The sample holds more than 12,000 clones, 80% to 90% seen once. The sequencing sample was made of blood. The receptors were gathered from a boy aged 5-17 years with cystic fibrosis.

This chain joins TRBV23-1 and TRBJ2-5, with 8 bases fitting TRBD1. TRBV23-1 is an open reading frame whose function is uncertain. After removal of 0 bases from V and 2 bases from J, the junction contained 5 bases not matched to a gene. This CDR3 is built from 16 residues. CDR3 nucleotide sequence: TGCGCCAGCAGTCAATCACGGGACAGGTATCAAGAGACCCAGTACTTC. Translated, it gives CASSQSRDRYQETQYF.

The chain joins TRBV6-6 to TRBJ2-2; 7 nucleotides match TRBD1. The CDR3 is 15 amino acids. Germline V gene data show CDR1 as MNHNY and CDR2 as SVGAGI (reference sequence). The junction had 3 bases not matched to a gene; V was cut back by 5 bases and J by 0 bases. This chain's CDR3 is CASSRDSANTGELFF. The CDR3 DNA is TGTGCCAGCAGTAGGGACAGTGCGAACACCGGGGAGCTGTTTTTT.

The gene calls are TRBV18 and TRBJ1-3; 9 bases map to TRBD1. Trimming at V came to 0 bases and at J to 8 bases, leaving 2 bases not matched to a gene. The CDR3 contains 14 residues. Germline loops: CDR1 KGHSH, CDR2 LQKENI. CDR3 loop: CASSPPGTGHTIYF. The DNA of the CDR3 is TGTGCCAGCTCACCACCAGGGACAGGGCACACCATATATTTT.

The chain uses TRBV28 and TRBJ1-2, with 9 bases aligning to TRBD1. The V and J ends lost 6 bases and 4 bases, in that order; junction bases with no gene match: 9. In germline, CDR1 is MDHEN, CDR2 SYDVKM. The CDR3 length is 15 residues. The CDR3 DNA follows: TGTGCCAGCAGCTACACAGGGGGCGGAAGCTATGGCTACACCTTC. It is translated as CASSYTGGGSYGYTF.

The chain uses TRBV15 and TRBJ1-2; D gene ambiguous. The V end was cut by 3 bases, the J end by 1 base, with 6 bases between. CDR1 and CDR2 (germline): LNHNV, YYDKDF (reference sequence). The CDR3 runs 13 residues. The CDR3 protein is CATSSLVNYGYTF. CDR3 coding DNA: TGTGCCACCAGCAGTCTTGTTAACTATGGCTACACCTTC. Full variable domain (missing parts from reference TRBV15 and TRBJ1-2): DAMVIQNPRYQVTQFGKPVTLSCSQTLNHNVMYWYQQKSSQAPKLLFHYYDKDFNNEADTPDNFQSRRPNTSFCFLDIRSPGLGDTAMYLCATSSLVNYGYTFGSGTRLTVV.

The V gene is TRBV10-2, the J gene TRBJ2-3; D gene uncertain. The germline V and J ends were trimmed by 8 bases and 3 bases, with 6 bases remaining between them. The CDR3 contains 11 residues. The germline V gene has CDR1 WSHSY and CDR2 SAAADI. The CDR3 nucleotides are TGCGCCAGCCTCATGACAGATACGCAGTATTTT. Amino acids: CASLMTDTQYF.

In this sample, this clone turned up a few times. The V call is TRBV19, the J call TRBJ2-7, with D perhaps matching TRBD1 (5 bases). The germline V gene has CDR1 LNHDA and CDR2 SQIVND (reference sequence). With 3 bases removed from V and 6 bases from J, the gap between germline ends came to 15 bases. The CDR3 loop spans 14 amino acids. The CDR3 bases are TGTGCCAGTAGTATGGTCCAGGGATCGGGCGAGCAGTACTTC. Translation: CASSMVQGSGEQYF. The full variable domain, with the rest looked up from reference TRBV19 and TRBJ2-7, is DGGITQSPKYLFRKEGQNVTLSCEQNLNHDAMYWYRQDPGQGLRLIYYSQIVNDFQKGDIAEGYSVSREKKESFPLTVTSAQKNPTAFYLCASSMVQGSGEQYFGPGTRLTVT.

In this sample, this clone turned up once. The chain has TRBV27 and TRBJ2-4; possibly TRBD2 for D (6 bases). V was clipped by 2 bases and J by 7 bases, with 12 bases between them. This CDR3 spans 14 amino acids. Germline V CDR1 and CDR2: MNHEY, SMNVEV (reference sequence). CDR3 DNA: TGTGCCAGCAGTTTAAGAACTAGCTCGAACATTCAGTACTTC. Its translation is CASSLRTSSNIQYF.